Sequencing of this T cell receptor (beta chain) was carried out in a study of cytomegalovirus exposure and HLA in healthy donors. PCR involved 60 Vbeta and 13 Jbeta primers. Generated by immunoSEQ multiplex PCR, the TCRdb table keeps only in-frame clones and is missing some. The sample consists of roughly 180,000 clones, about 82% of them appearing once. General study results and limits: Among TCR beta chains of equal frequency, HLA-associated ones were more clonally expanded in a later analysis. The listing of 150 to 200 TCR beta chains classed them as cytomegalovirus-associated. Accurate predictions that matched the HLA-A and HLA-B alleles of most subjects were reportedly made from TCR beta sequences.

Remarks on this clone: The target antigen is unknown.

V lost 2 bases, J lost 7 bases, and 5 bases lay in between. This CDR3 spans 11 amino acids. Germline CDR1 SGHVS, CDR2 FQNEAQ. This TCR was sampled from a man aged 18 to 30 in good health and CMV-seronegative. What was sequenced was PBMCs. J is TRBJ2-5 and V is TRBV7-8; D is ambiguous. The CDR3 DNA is TGTGCCAGCAGCTTAATGGCGACCCAGTACTTC. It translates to CASSLMATQYF.